This T cell receptor (beta chain) was captured by sequencing in a study of T cells in Graves' hyperthyroidism and ophthalmopathy. The CDR3 is 15 amino acids. CDR1 and CDR2 (germline): SGDLS, YYNGEE. The V segment lost 4 bases and the J segment 10 bases; nucleotides outside the gene matches: 12. This clonotype was counted a few times. Stability of Graves' hyperthyroidism was defined as absent ophthalmopathy progression within 18 months. From RNA transcripts, TCR beta CDR3 regions were amplified. Carried out on the TCR CDR3, a first-round RT-PCR used the HTBI primer set. Each CDR3 protein gets one entry after TCRdb re-called the multiplex PCR reads with MiXCR. The sample has 300,000 to 350,000 distinct CDR3 sequences, approximately 15% seen once.

Specimen: blood. The TCR comes from a woman in her thirties with Graves' hyperthyroidism. This chain connects TRBV9 to TRBJ2-1; 9 nucleotides match TRBD1. CDR3 protein: CASSPPLTGGREQFF. CDR3 nucleotide sequence: TGTGCCAGCAGCCCTCCTTTGACAGGGGGAAGGGAGCAGTTCTTC.